Following are 23 T cell receptor beta chains from one sample sequenced in a study of T cell responses to AZD1222 COVID-19 vaccine. Libraries were prepared by immunoSEQ multiplex PCR; TCRdb keeps only in-frame clonotypes and omits some of them. This table holds 75,000 to 100,000 clones, roughly nine tenths found once. Specimen: peripheral blood, collected on day 0 of AZD1222 vaccination. All receptors derive from an adult in good health.

Written as DNA, the CDR3 is TGTGCCAGCAGTCGGGATCTAGGTTCACCCCTCCACTTT. It translates to CASSRDLGSPLHF. This chain joins TRBV11-3 and TRBJ1-6, with D uncertain. The CDR3 is 13 residues long. V was clipped by 6 bases and J by 9 bases, with 12 bases between them. Germline values: CDR1 SGHNT, CDR2 YENEEA.

V gene TRBV10-3 combines with J gene TRBJ1-5; a possible D gene is TRBD1 (5 bases). V shed 2 bases and J shed 7 bases, with 12 bases lying between them. CDR3 length: 14 residues. Germline-derived CDR1 and CDR2 are ENHRY and SYGVKD. The CDR3 spells CAISEQGRGQPQHF. In nucleotides, the CDR3 is TGTGCCATCAGTGAGCAGGGACGCGGGCAGCCCCAGCATTTT.

The chain uses TRBV2 and TRBJ1-6, with 9 bases lining up with TRBD1. CDR1 SNHLY and CDR2 FYNNEI come from the germline V gene. This CDR3 spans 14 amino acids. With 4 bases clipped from V and 9 bases from J, the junction kept 4 bases outside the gene matches. CDR3 bases: TGTGCCAGCAGTGTGGGACAGGGAGGTTCACCCCTCCACTTT. It codes for CASSVGQGGSPLHF.

This clone is deemed medium-sized (0.01 to 0.1%). The rearrangement joins TRBV25-1 to TRBJ2-7; D possibly corresponds to TRBD1 (6 bases). The V end lost 6 bases, the J end lost 1 base, and 22 bases lay between the germline ends. The CDR3 is made up of 17 amino acids. In germline, CDR1 is MGHDK, CDR2 SYGVNS. The CDR3 DNA reads TGTGCCAGCAGCGTAACCAAGGGGACAACCTCGTCCTACGAGCAGTACTTC. It translates to CASSVTKGTTSSYEQYF.

The V gene is TRBV21-1, the J gene TRBJ1-6; TRBD1 is the table's D call, not checked against the DNA. TRBV21-1 is a pseudogene segment. The CDR3 has 17 residues. The CDR3 sequence: CASSKLGDRARVSPLHF. For the CDR3, the DNA is TGTGCCAGCAGCAAATTGGGGGACAGGGCACGAGTTTCACCCCTCCACTTT.

V gene TRBV4-2 combines with J gene TRBJ2-5; 9 bases agree with TRBD2. CDR1 and CDR2 (germline): LGHNA, YNFKEQ. After removal of 0 bases from V and 7 bases from J, the junction contained 6 bases not matched to a gene. CDR3 length: 15 amino acids. CDR3 sequence: CASSQDPETSGTQYF. CDR3 nucleotide sequence: TGTGCCAGCAGCCAAGATCCCGAGACTAGCGGGACCCAGTACTTC.

V and J are TRBV7-8 and TRBJ1-6; unclear D gene. CDR1 and CDR2 (germline): SGHVS, FQNEAQ. Trimming removed 7 bases from V and 0 bases from J, with 13 bases in between. The CDR3 is 16 residues long. CDR3 protein: CASTPGRDSYNSPLHF. The DNA for the CDR3 is TGTGCCAGCACCCCCGGTAGGGACTCCTATAATTCACCCCTCCACTTT.

The chain has TRBV19 and TRBJ2-7, with D unresolved. The CDR3 spans 15 residues. Germline lookup yields CDR1 LNHDA and CDR2 SQIVND (reference sequence). V shed 1 base and J shed 0 bases, with 10 bases lying between them. The CDR3 loop reads CASSIGPAPSYEQYF. In DNA form, the CDR3 reads TGTGCCAGTAGTATAGGGCCAGCCCCCTCCTACGAGCAGTACTTC. Combining the CDR3 with reference TRBV19 and TRBJ2-7 gives the whole variable domain DGGITQSPKYLFRKEGQNVTLSCEQNLNHDAMYWYRQDPGQGLRLIYYSQIVNDFQKGDIAEGYSVSREKKESFPLTVTSAQKNPTAFYLCASSIGPAPSYEQYFGPGTRLTVT.

The J gene is TRBJ1-4, the V gene TRBV28, with D perhaps matching TRBD1 (5 bases). CDR1 is MDHEN and CDR2 is SYDVKM in the germline V gene. CDR3 size: 13 residues. The V end lost 11 bases, the J end lost 2 bases, and 12 bases lay between the germline ends. CDR3 loop: CASREGTNEKLFF. DNA for the CDR3: TGTGCCTCCCGCGAGGGGACTAATGAAAAACTGTTTTTT.

The chain combines TRBV4-3 with TRBJ1-3; 7 positions agree with TRBD1. The CDR3 length is 17 residues. V lost 3 bases, J lost 1 base, and 9 bases stayed unmatched. Germline CDR1 LGHNA, CDR2 YSLEER. The CDR3 coding sequence is TGCGCCAGCAGCCATCTTGATACGACAGGGTCTGGAAACACCATATATTTT. This encodes CASSHLDTTGSGNTIYF.

The CDR3 spells CASSPMRTGPNEKLFF. In nucleotides, the CDR3 is TGTGCCAGCAGCCCCATGCGGACAGGGCCGAATGAAAAACTGTTTTTT. This chain connects TRBV7-2 to TRBJ1-4; 8 bases are a match to TRBD1. Germline V gives CDR1 SGHTA, CDR2 FQGNSA. The CDR3 extends over 16 amino acids. V lost 5 bases to trimming and J lost 5 bases; unmatched junction nucleotides: 10.

Comments on this clone: Other nucleotide sequences from this sample produce the same CDR3. V gene TRBV30 combines with J gene TRBJ1-5, with a weak D call TRBD1 (6 bases). This CDR3 has 13 amino acids. CDR1 is GTSNPN, CDR2 SVGIG, per germline (reference sequence). V gave up 3 bases and J gave up 2 bases, with 8 bases separating them. CDR3 coding DNA: TGTGCCTGGAGGACAGGCGGCAATCAGCCCCAGCATTTT. This sequence encodes CAWRTGGNQPQHF.

This clone was seen a single time. The genes are TRBV6-5 and TRBJ1-6; tentative D call: TRBD1 (6 bases). The CDR3 sequence is 16 residues long. CDR1 MNHEY and CDR2 SVGAGI come from the germline V gene. V gave up 4 bases and J gave up 10 bases, with 20 bases separating them. CDR3 residues: CASSSTGSDGGSPLHF. The CDR3 DNA reads as TGTGCCAGCAGTTCCACAGGGTCGGACGGTGGATCACCCCTCCACTTT.

V is TRBV5-4 and J is TRBJ1-2, with 11 bases that match TRBD1. The V gene end was trimmed by 6 bases and the J gene end by 5 bases; junction bases not matched to a gene: 9. The CDR3 covers 15 residues. In germline, CDR1 is SGHNT, CDR2 YYREEE (reference sequence). The CDR3, as DNA: TGTGCCAGCACCGATCCGGGACAGGGGGAATATGGCTACACCTTC. Its protein product is CASTDPGQGEYGYTF.

The chain joins TRBV28 to TRBJ2-7, with a possible D match to TRBD1 (5 bases). V shed 6 bases and J shed 2 bases, with 11 bases lying between them. The germline V gene encodes CDR1 MDHEN and CDR2 SYDVKM. The CDR3 covers 13 residues. CDR3 amino acids: CASRSDITYEQYF. In DNA form, the CDR3 reads TGTGCCAGCAGATCGGACATTACCTACGAGCAGTACTTC.

CDR3 sequence: CASSPGTGGTYEQYF. The CDR3 bases are TGTGCCAGCTCACCTGGGACAGGAGGTACCTACGAGCAGTACTTC. The chain recombines TRBV18 with TRBJ2-7, with 8 bases lining up with TRBD1. V lost 3 bases to trimming and J lost 2 bases; unmatched junction nucleotides: 6. The CDR3 has 15 amino acids. Germline-derived CDR1 and CDR2 are KGHSH and LQKENI.

This clone was seen once. The gene calls are TRBV6-5 and TRBJ1-2; the D gene is possibly TRBD1 (5 bases). The CDR3 contains 15 residues. The ends were cut back, 0 bases at V and 7 bases at J, with 15 bases in the middle. Germline CDR1 is MNHEY and CDR2 is SVGAGI. CDR3 in DNA: TGTGCCAGCAGTTACTCGGTCATGGACAAGGGTGGCTACACCTTC. Its translation is CASSYSVMDKGGYTF.

The rearrangement uses TRBV13 and TRBJ2-1; the match to TRBD2 covers 11 bases. Germline V lookup: CDR1 PRHDT, CDR2 FYEKMQ (reference sequence). The CDR3 spans 16 residues. V shed 5 bases, J shed 2 bases, and the junction held 5 bases outside the gene matches. The CDR3 DNA reads TGTGCCAGCAGCGCAACTAGCGGGGGCCCCTACAATGAGCAGTTCTTC. This sequence encodes CASSATSGGPYNEQFF.

Turning to this clone: The sample carries other DNA sequences with the same CDR3. The V gene is TRBV6-4, the J gene TRBJ2-3; 8 bases are a match to TRBD2. CDR1 is MRHNA, CDR2 SNTAGT, per germline. After removal of 3 bases from V and 1 base from J, the junction contained 0 bases not matched to a gene. The CDR3 covers 14 residues. In nucleotides, the CDR3 is TGTGCCAGCAGTGAGCGGGGGGGCACAGATACGCAGTATTTT. Encoded protein: CASSERGGTDTQYF.

The chain has TRBV6-5 and TRBJ1-1; the D gene is possibly TRBD1 (6 bases). The germline gives CDR1 MNHEY, CDR2 SVGAGI. This CDR3 contains 14 residues. With 6 bases removed from V and 7 bases from J, the gap between germline ends came to 18 bases. For the CDR3, the DNA is TGTGCCAGCAGCCAAACAGGGATTCCCGGTGAAGCTTTCTTT. Protein product: CASSQTGIPGEAFF.

The CDR3 DNA is TGTGCCAGCAGGTGGGCGGGCAACACCGGGGAGCTGTTTTTT. Its translation: CASRWAGNTGELFF. The J gene is TRBJ2-2, the V gene TRBV5-4, with D perhaps TRBD2 (5 bases). From germline, CDR1 is SGHNT and CDR2 YYREEE (reference sequence). CDR3 length equals 14 residues. V lost 5 bases and J 2 bases, leaving 10 bases between the germline ends.

V and J are TRBV18 and TRBJ2-3; a possible D gene is TRBD1 (6 bases). Trimming took off 3 bases at V and 0 bases at J, with 22 bases between the two ends. CDR3 length: 19 residues. Germline V gene data show CDR1 as KGHSH and CDR2 as LQKENI. The chain's CDR3 is CASSPGHLLTRFSTDTQYF. CDR3 coding DNA: TGTGCCAGCTCACCGGGACACCTACTCACACGCTTTAGCACAGATACGCAGTATTTT.

The V gene is TRBV11-2, the J gene TRBJ2-1, with 8 bases matching TRBD1. The CDR3 extends over 15 amino acids. V dropped 4 bases and J dropped 11; count of bases not matched to a gene: 13. Germline CDR1 is SGHAT and CDR2 is FQNNGV. CDR3 loop: CASSSGQGQGRQQFF. CDR3 in DNA: TGTGCCAGCAGCTCCGGACAGGGCCAGGGCAGGCAGCAGTTCTTC.